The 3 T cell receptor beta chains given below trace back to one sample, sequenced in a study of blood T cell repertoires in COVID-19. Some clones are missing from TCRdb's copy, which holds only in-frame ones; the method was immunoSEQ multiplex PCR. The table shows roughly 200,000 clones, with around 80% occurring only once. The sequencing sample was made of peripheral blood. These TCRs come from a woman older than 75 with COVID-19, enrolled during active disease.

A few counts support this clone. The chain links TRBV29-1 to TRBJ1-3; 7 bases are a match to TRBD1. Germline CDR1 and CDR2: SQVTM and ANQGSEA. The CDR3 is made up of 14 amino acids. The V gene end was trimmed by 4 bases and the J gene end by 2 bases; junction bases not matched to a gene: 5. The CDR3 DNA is TGCAGCGTTGGTCGAGACAGGGCTGGAAACACCATATATTTT. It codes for CSVGRDRAGNTIYF.

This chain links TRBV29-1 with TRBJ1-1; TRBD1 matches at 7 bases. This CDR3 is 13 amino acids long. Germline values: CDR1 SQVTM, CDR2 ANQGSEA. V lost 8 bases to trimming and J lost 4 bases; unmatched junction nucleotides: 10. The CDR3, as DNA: TGCAGCACGACCGGGACAGAGGGCACTGAAGCTTTCTTT. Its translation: CSTTGTEGTEAFF.

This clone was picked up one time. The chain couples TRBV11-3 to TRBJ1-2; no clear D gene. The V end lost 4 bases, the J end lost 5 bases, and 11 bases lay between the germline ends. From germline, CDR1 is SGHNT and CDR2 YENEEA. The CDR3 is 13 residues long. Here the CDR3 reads CASSSPGGYGYTF. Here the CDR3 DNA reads TGTGCCAGCAGCTCCCCGGGAGGGTATGGCTACACCTTC.